Listed below are T cell receptor beta chains from one sample, sequenced in a study of cytotoxic CD8 clonotypes in ibrutinib-treated CLL. Data came from immunoSEQ multiplex PCR; TCRdb stores just in-frame clones and leaves some out. The table records 45,000 to 65,000 clones, approximately 82% of them present only once. The specimen was PBMCs, collected after 24 months of ibrutinib treatment. The receptor set was obtained from a human donor with chronic lymphocytic leukemia. Both conserved end residues are part of each CDR3. Each record gives: V gene, D gene, clone size, J gene, CDR3 protein, CDR3 DNA. D genes are given only for firm matches. The listing skips clone size in some rows; elsewhere it reads once, few, many or a size class.

v_call: TRBV4-3; d_call: NA; clone_size: NA; j_call: TRBJ1-1; cdr3_aa: CASSQGPGPEGNTEAFF; cdr3_nt: TGCGCCAGCAGCCAAGGCCCGGGCCCCGAAGGAAACACTGAAGCTTTCTTT
v_call: TRBV30; d_call: TRBD2; clone_size: NA; j_call: TRBJ2-1; cdr3_aa: CATGLAPLQFF; cdr3_nt: TGTGCCACCGGACTAGCTCCACTTCAGTTCTTC
v_call: TRBV19; d_call: NA; clone_size: NA; j_call: TRBJ1-2; cdr3_aa: CASSIGLGQSFGF; cdr3_nt: TGTGCCAGTAGTATAGGTCTTGGACAGTCCTTCGGTTTC
v_call: TRBV29-1; d_call: NA; clone_size: once; j_call: TRBJ2-5; cdr3_aa: CSVGRAGGSRETQYF; cdr3_nt: TGCAGCGTTGGCCGGGCCGGTGGAAGCAGGGAGACCCAGTACTTC
v_call: TRBV4-1; d_call: TRBD1; clone_size: NA; j_call: TRBJ1-4; cdr3_aa: CASSQDATQGPEEKLFF; cdr3_nt: TGCGCCAGCAGCCAAGATGCTACACAGGGGCCGGAAGAAAAACTGTTTTTT
v_call: TRBV5-4; d_call: NA; clone_size: NA; j_call: TRBJ2-1; cdr3_aa: CASSLLGSSYNEQFF; cdr3_nt: TGTGCCAGCAGCTTGTTAGGGAGCTCCTACAATGAGCAGTTCTTC
v_call: TRBV4-1; d_call: NA; clone_size: NA; j_call: TRBJ2-2; cdr3_aa: CASSQPWERGELFF; cdr3_nt: TGCGCCAGCAGCCAACCATGGGAGAGAGGGGAGCTGTTTTTT
v_call: TRBV2; d_call: TRBD2; clone_size: NA; j_call: TRBJ2-7; cdr3_aa: CASSLAGGDYEQYF; cdr3_nt: TGTGCCAGCAGCCTAGCGGGAGGGGACTACGAGCAGTACTTC
v_call: TRBV6-6; d_call: TRBD1; clone_size: NA; j_call: TRBJ2-7; cdr3_aa: CASSNRQGADEQYF; cdr3_nt: TGTGCCAGCAGCAACCGACAGGGGGCGGACGAGCAGTACTTC
v_call: TRBV7-8; d_call: TRBD1; clone_size: NA; j_call: TRBJ1-1; cdr3_aa: CASRLDRGTTEAFF; cdr3_nt: TGTGCCAGCAGACTAGACAGGGGGACCACTGAAGCTTTCTTT